Each of the 4 T cell receptor beta chains below was sequenced from the same sample in a study of T cells after yellow fever vaccination. Via MiXCR, TCRdb re-called the 5' RACE reads, giving one row per CDR3 protein. The sample has approximately 580,000 distinct CDR3 sequences, 17% seen once. The sequenced sample was PBMCs, obtained 4 to 6 days after the first yellow fever vaccination. The receptors stem from a young man who received the YFV17D yellow fever vaccine.

The chain uses TRBV7-9 and TRBJ2-1; 13 bases align to TRBD2. The trim removed 3 bases at V and 0 bases at J, leaving 2 bases unmatched. The CDR3 spans 17 residues. Germline V gene lookup returns CDR1 SEHNR and CDR2 FQNEAQ (reference sequence). For the CDR3, the DNA is TGTGCCAGCAGCTTGGGACTAGCGGGGCTCTCCTACAATGAGCAGTTCTTC. Protein sequence: CASSLGLAGLSYNEQFF.

This clonotype was seen a few times. CDR3 loop: CASSSSSGGGGETQYF. In nucleotides, the CDR3 is TGTGCCAGCAGCTCCTCTAGCGGAGGAGGAGGAGAGACCCAGTACTTC. The rearrangement uses TRBV7-2 and TRBJ2-5; 7 bases are shared with TRBD2. The ends lost 4 bases at V and 4 bases at J; junction bases unmatched: 12. CDR3 length equals 16 residues. CDR1 is SGHTA, CDR2 FQGNSA, per germline.

This clonotype appeared a few times. The CDR3 DNA sequence: TGTGCCAGCTCTGCGGGGGGGCTTAGTCCCTATGGCTACACCTTC. It translates to CASSAGGLSPYGYTF. The gene calls are TRBV6-1 and TRBJ1-2, with D possibly matching TRBD1 (6 bases). V was shortened by 8 bases and J by 4 bases, with 20 bases between the two germline ends. The CDR3 extends over 15 amino acids. CDR1 MNHNS and CDR2 SASEGT come from the germline V gene.

V and J are TRBV7-3 and TRBJ1-1; TRBD1 matches at 7 bases. Germline CDR1 SGHTA, CDR2 FQGTGA. V shed 4 bases and J 4 bases; nucleotides not matched to a gene: 6. The CDR3 has 14 amino acids. DNA for the CDR3: TGTGCCAGCAGCTCGACAGGGCCAGGCACTGAAGCTTTCTTT. This gives the protein CASSSTGPGTEAFF.